Sequencing of this T cell receptor beta chain was carried out in a study of T cell responses to AZD1222 COVID-19 vaccine. Whole-study findings and limits: Nearly half of spike-specific TCRs reportedly target unmutated variant regions. Baseline seropositivity occurred in only 5 or 6 AZD1222 recipients. No repertoire was sampled before or during the peak T cell response, only after it. White British people made up most donors, females outnumbered males, and clonal diversity was possibly underestimated.

From germline, CDR1 is SGHRS and CDR2 YFSETQ. The ends were cut back, 2 bases at V and 1 base at J, with 13 bases in the middle. The CDR3 has 15 residues. Profiling relied on immunoSEQ multiplex PCR, and the TCRdb table lists in-frame clones only, not all of them. The sample shows 100,000 to 120,000 clones, 85% to 90% of them seen only once. As concerns this clone: What it recognizes is unknown.

The clonotype was recovered from an adult who received the AZD1222 COVID-19 vaccine. Specimen: peripheral blood, collected 28 days after the second AZD1222 dose. The chain joins TRBV5-1 to TRBJ2-7, with unresolved D. The CDR3 coding sequence is TGCGCCAGCAGCTTCACTGACGGGCTGTCCTACGAGCAGTACTTC. This translates into CASSFTDGLSYEQYF.